This TCR beta chain was found in a study of shared clonotypes between healthy human individuals. Background on the study: Each donor had three CD4 naive, three CD4 memory, two CD8 naive and one CD8 memory plate. Findings and limits, study-wide: The genetic and exposure-history diversity represented was limited by few donors.

This CDR3 is 16 amino acids long. Germline V gene sequence: CDR1 MDHEN, CDR2 SYDVKM. V was cut by 6 bases and J by 0 bases, with 15 bases left in between. Selected positively for CCR7 and CD45RO-negative, naive CD8 cells excluded terminally differentiated effector memory CD45RA+ cells. Each sample came from a Caucasian adult donor living in Nashville, Tennessee. As originally analysed: There were no quality scores in the junction-only immunoSEQ sequences, so filtering differed. The method was immunoSEQ multiplex PCR; TCRdb's version includes in-frame clones alone and lacks a portion of them. That table gives V, J and clone size, and the DNA gave D and trimming. The sample carries about 680,000 clones, 90% to 95% recorded once. Concerning this clone itself: Its specificity is not known.

The receptor comes from a young man in good health. The chain recombines TRBV28 with TRBJ1-5; tentative D call: TRBD1 (5 bases). Sequenced material: naive CD8+ T cells sorted from blood. The CDR3, as DNA: TGTGCCAGCAGCCCAGGGTCGGGGTATAGCAATCAGCCCCAGCATTTT. Encoded protein: CASSPGSGYSNQPQHF.